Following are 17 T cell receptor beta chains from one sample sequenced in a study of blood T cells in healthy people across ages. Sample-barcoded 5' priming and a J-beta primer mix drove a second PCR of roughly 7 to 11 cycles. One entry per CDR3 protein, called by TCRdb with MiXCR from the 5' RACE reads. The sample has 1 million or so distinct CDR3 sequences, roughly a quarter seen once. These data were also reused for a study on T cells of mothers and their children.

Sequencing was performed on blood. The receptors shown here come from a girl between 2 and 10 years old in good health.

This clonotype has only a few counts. In DNA form, the CDR3 reads TGTGCCATCAGTGAGGACAGGGCTACAGATACGCAGTATTTT. Protein: CAISEDRATDTQYF. The rearrangement uses TRBV10-3 and TRBJ2-3; TRBD1 matches at 7 bases. CDR1 is ENHRY, CDR2 SYGVKD, per germline. V trimming: 2 bases; J trimming: 3 bases; junction bases outside the gene matches: 2. The CDR3 consists of 14 residues.

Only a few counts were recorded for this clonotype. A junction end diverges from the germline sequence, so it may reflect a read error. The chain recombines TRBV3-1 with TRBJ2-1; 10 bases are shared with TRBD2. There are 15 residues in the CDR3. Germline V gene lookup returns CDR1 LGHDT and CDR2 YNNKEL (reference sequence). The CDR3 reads CASSQLLAGVGEQFF. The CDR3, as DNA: TGTGCTAGCAGCCAACTCCTAGCGGGAGTAGGTGAGCAGTTCTTC.

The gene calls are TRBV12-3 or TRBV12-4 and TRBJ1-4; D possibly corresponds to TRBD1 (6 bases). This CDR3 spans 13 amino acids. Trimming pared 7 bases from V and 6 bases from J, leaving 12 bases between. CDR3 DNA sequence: TGTGCCAGCACCGGGGGGGCCGATGAAAAACTGTTTTTT. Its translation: CASTGGADEKLFF.

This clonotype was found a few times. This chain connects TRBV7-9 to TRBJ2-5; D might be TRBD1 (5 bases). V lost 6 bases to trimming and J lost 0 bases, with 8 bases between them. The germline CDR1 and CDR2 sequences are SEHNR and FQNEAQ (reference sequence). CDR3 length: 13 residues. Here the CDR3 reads CASRGAYQETQYF. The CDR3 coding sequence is TGTGCCAGCAGAGGGGCGTACCAAGAGACCCAGTACTTC. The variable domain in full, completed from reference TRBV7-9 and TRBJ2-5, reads DTGVSQNPRHKITKRGQNVTFRCDPISEHNRLYWYRQTLGQGPEFLTYFQNEAQLEKSRLLSDRFSAERPKGSFSTLEIQRTEQGDSAMYLCASRGAYQETQYFGPGTRLLVL.

As DNA, the CDR3 is TGTGCCAGCAGCCTTAGCGGGAAGGCGAAAAATGAGCAGTTCTTC. This codes for CASSLSGKAKNEQFF. The chain couples TRBV3-1 to TRBJ2-1, with TRBD2 matching 8 bases. CDR1 and CDR2 from the germline V gene are LGHDT and YNNKEL (reference sequence). The CDR3 spans 15 residues. The V and J ends lost 4 bases and 7 bases, in that order; junction bases with no gene match: 9.

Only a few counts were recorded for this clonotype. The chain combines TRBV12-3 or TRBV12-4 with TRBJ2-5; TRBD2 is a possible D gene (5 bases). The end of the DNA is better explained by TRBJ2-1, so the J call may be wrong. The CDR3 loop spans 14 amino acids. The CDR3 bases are TGTGCCAGCAGGAAGAGGGACTCCTACAATGAGCAGTTCTTC. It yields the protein CASRKRDSYNEQFF.

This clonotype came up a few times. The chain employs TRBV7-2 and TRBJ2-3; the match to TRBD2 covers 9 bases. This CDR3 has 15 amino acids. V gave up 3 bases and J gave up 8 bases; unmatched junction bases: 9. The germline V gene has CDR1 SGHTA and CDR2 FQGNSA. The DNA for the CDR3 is TGTGCCAGCAGCTTCGGCGGGGGGGCGTCTGGTACGCAGTATTTT. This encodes CASSFGGGASGTQYF.

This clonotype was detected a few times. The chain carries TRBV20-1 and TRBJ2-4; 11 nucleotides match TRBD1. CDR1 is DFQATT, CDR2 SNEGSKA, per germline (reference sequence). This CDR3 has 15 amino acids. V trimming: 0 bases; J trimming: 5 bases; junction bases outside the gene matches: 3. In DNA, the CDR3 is TGCAGTGCTAGAGATGGACAGGGGGCAGAAAACATTCAGTACTTC. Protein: CSARDGQGAENIQYF.

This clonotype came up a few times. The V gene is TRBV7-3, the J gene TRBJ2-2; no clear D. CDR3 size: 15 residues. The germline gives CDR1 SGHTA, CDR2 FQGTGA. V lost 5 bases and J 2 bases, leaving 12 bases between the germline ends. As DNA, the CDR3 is TGTGCCAGCAGCCCGGACGGGTCTAACACCGGGGAGCTGTTTTTT. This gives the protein CASSPDGSNTGELFF. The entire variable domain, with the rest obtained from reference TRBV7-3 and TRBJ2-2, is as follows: GAGVSQTPSNKVTEKGKYVELRCDPISGHTALYWYRQSLGQGPEFLIYFQGTGAADDSGLPNDRFFAVRPEGSVSTLKIQRTERGDSAVYLCASSPDGSNTGELFFGEGSRLTVL.

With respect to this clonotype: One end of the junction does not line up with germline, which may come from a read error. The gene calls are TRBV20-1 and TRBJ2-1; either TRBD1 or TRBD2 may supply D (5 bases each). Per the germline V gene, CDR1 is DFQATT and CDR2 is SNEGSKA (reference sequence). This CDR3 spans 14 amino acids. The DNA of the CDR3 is TGCAGTGCCAGAGGGGTTCTAGACTACAATGAGCAGTTCTTC. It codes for CSARGVLDYNEQFF.

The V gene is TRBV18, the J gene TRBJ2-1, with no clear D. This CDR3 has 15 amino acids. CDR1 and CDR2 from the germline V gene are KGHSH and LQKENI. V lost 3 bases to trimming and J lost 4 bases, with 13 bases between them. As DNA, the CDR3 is TGTGCCAGCTCACCTACCGACACGGTATACAATGAGCAGTTCTTC. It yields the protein CASSPTDTVYNEQFF.

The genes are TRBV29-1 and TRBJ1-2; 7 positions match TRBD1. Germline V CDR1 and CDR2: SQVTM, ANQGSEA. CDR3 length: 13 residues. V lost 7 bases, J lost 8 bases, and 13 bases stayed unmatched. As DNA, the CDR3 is TGCAGCGGTGCATTAGGGGACAGTCAAGGCTACACCTTC. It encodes CSGALGDSQGYTF.

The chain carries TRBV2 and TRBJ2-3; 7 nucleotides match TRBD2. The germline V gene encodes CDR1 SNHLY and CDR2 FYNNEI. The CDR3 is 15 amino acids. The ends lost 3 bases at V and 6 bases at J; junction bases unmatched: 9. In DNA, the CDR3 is TGTGCCAGCAGTGACCCAGGATCACTAGCGGATACGCAGTATTTT. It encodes CASSDPGSLADTQYF.

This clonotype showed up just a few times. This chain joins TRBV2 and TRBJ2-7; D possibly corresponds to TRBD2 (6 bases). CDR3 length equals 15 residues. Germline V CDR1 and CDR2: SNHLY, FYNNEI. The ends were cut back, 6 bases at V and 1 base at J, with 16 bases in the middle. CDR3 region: CASSDAGSPSYEQYF. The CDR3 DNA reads TGTGCCAGCAGCGATGCCGGGAGCCCTTCCTACGAGCAGTACTTC.

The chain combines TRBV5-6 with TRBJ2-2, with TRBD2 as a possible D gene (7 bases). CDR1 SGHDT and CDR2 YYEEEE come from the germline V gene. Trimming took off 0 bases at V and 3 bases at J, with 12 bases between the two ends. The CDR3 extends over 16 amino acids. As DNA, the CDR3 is TGTGCCAGCAGCTTGGCCGGGGGGCTCCACACCGGGGAGCTGTTTTTT. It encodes CASSLAGGLHTGELFF.

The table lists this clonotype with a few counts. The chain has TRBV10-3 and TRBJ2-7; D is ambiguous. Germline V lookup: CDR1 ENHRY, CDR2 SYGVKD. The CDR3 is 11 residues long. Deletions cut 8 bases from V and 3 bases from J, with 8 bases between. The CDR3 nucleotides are TGTGCCATCTTGGCAGACTACGAGCAGTACTTC. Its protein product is CAILADYEQYF.

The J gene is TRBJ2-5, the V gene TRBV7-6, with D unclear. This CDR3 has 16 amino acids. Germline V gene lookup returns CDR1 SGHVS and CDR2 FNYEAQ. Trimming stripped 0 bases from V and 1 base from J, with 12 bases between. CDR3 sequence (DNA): TGTGCCAGCAGCTTAGCAAGGGCGCATACCCAAGAGACCCAGTACTTC. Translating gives CASSLARAHTQETQYF.